The entry below describes one TCR beta chain. This specimen comes from a study of blood T cell repertoires in COVID-19. Sequencing was performed with immunoSEQ multiplex PCR; in TCRdb, only in-frame clones are kept and a portion is missing. The table records 100,000 to 150,000 clones, around 81% of them present only once. The receptor was derived from a woman aged 60-75 years with active or convalescent COVID-19. The source material was peripheral blood.

CDR3 DNA sequence: TGCGCCAGCAGACTAGCGGGAGAGGGTGAGACCCAGTACTTC. Translated, it gives CASRLAGEGETQYF. The J gene is TRBJ2-5, the V gene TRBV5-1; 11 nucleotides align to TRBD2. V dropped 5 bases and J dropped 5; count of bases not matched to a gene: 5. Germline CDR1 and CDR2: SGHRS and YFSETQ. CDR3 length: 14 amino acids.